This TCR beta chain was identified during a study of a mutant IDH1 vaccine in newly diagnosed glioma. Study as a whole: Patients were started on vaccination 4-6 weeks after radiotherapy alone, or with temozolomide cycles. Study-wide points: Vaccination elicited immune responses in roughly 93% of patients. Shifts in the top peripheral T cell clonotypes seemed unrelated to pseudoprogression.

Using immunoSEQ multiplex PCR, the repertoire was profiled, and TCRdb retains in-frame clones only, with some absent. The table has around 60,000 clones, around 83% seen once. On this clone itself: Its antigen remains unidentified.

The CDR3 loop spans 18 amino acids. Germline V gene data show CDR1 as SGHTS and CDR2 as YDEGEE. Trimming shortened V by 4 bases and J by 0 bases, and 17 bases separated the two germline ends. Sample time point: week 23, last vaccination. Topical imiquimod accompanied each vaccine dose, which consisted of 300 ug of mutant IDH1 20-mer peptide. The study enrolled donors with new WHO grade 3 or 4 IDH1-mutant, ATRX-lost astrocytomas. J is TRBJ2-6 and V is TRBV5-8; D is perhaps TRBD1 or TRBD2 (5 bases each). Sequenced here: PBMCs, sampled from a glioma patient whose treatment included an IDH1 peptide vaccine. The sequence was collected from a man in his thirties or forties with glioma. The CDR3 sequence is CASSLHGGPSSGANVLTF. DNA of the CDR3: TGTGCCAGCAGCCTGCATGGGGGACCGAGCTCTGGGGCCAACGTCCTGACTTTC.